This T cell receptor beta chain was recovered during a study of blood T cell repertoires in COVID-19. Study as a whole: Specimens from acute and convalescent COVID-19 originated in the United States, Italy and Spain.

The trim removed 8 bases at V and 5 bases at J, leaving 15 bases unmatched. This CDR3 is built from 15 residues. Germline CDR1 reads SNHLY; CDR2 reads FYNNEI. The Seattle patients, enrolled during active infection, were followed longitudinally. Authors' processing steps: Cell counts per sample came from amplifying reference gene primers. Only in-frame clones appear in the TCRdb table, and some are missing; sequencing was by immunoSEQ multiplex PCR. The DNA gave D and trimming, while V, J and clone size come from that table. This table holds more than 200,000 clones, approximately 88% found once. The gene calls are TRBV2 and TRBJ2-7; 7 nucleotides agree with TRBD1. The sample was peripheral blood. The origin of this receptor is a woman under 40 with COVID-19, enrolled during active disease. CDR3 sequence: CASLGFRQGRDEQYF. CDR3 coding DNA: TGTGCCAGCTTGGGTTTCCGACAGGGTCGGGACGAGCAGTACTTC.